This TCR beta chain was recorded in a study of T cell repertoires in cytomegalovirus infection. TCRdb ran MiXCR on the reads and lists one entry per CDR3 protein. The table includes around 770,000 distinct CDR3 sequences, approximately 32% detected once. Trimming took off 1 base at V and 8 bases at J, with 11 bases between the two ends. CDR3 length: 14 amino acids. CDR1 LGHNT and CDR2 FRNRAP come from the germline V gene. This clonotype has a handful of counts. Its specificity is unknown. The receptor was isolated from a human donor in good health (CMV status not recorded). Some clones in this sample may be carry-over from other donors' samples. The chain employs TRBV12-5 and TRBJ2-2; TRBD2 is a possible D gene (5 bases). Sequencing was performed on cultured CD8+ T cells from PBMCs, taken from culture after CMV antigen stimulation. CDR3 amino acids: CASGLDTGSGELFF. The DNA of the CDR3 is TGTGCTAGTGGTTTGGACACGGGGTCTGGGGAGCTGTTTTTT.